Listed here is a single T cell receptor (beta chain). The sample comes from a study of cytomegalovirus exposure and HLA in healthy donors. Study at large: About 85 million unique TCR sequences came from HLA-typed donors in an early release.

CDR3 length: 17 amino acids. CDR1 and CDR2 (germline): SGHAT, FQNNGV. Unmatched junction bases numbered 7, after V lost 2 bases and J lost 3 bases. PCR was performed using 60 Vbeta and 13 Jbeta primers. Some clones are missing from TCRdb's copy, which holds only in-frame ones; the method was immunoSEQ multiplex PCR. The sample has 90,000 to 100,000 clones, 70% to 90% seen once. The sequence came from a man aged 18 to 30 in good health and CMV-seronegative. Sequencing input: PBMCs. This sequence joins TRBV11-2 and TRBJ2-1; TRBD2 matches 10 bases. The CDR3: CASSLMLGTSVYNEQFF. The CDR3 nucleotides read TGTGCCAGCAGCTTAATGTTAGGGACTAGCGTCTACAATGAGCAGTTCTTC.